A selection of T cell receptor beta chains follows, all from one sample in a study of metastatic and nonmetastatic thyroid tumors. MiXCR reprocessed the PCR reads for TCRdb. The profile shows approximately 30,000 clones, 20% to 30% of them singletons. Source material: blood. Receptors originate from a female donor with papillary thyroid cancer or a benign thyroid nodule (not recorded which). Some clones in this sample may be carry-over from other donors' samples. Each CDR3 is given with its conserved first and last residue. The D gene is left open where the match is weak. Where a row states a size, it is once, few, many or the class of an expanded clone; other rows omit it.

NA	few	TRBV6-1	TRBJ1-5	CASSETGSGNQPQHF	TGTGCCAGCAGTGAAACAGGGTCTGGCAATCAGCCCCAGCATTTT
NA	NA	TRBV7-3	TRBJ2-3	CATNLSGRLQSTQYF	TGTGCCACCAACTTAAGTGGGAGACTGCAAAGTACGCAGTATTTT
NA	NA	TRBV5-1	TRBJ2-7	CATSLASEAYDQYF	TGCGCCACCAGCTTGGCTTCCGAGGCATACGATCAGTACTTC
TRBD2	many	TRBV20-1	TRBJ2-1	CSAPSGLSYNEQFF	TGCAGTGCTCCTAGCGGACTCTCCTACAATGAGCAGTTCTTC
NA	many	TRBV11-3	TRBJ2-3	CASSLGAQGLRTDTQYF	TGTGCCAGCAGCTTAGGAGCCCAGGGACTCCGGACAGATACGCAGTATTTT
NA	NA	TRBV6-1	TRBJ2-7	CASGNNRAAYEQYF	TGTGCCAGCGGAAATAACAGGGCAGCCTACGAGCAGTACTTC
NA	medium-sized	TRBV7-9	TRBJ1-1	CASSSRDTEAFF	TGTGCCAGCAGTTCAAGGGACACTGAAGCTTTCTTT
TRBD1	many	TRBV10-2	TRBJ1-2	CATTDSGGNYGYTF	TGCGCCACGACAGACTCAGGGGGTAACTATGGCTACACCTTC
NA	NA	TRBV5-1	TRBJ1-2	CASSFAWENFGCTF	TGCGCCAGCAGCTTTGCCTGGGAGAACTTTGGCTGCACCTTC
NA	many	TRBV6-1	TRBJ2-5	CASSEETGSGEETQYF	TGTGCCAGCAGTGAAGAAACAGGGTCCGGAGAAGAGACCCAGTACTTC
NA	NA	TRBV13	TRBJ1-1	CASSLGQGNTEAFF	TGTGCCAGCAGCTTAGGCCAGGGAAACACTGAAGCTTTCTTT
TRBD2	many	TRBV14	TRBJ2-3	CASSQIAGGITDTQYF	TGTGCCAGCAGCCAGATAGCGGGAGGGATCACAGATACGCAGTATTTT
NA	many	TRBV13	TRBJ2-7	CASSTRLGDLPYF	TGTGCCAGCAGCACCCGACTAGGGGATCTTCCGTACTTC
TRBD2	many	TRBV7-6	TRBJ2-7	CASSLSAGEGYEQYF	TGTGCCAGCAGCTTATCAGCGGGAGAAGGGTACGAGCAGTACTTC
TRBD1	NA	TRBV5-1	TRBJ2-3	CASIFARDSNTDTQYF	TGCGCCAGCATTTTCGCCCGGGACAGCAACACAGATACGCAGTATTTT
NA	few	TRBV27	TRBJ2-7	CATGAVGGSYEQYF	TGTGCCACCGGGGCTGTAGGGGGGTCATACGAGCAGTACTTC
NA	NA	TRBV4-1	TRBJ1-2	CASSQDFWDRRLRGLRPGYTF	TGCGCCAGCAGCCAAGATTTTTGGGACCGGCGATTAAGGGGTCTCCGTCCTGGCTACACCTTC
TRBD1	many	TRBV7-9	TRBJ1-2	CASSTQGQGDYGYTF	TGTGCCAGCAGCACTCAGGGACAGGGCGACTATGGCTACACCTTC
NA	many	TRBV6-5	TRBJ1-1	CASSYSAFPGDTEAFF	TGTGCCAGCAGTTACTCTGCTTTCCCCGGGGACACTGAAGCTTTCTTT
TRBD2	medium-sized	TRBV4-1	TRBJ2-7	CASTRGLAGGPSGEQYF	TGCGCCAGCACTCGGGGACTAGCGGGAGGGCCGTCGGGGGAGCAGTACTTC
TRBD2	many	TRBV7-8	TRBJ2-3	CASSLGTGAGNTQYF	TGTGCCAGCAGCTTAGGGACGGGAGCGGGAAATACGCAGTATTTT
TRBD2	NA	TRBV7-3	TRBJ2-3	CASTLMVLAVADTQYF	TGTGCCAGCACCTTAATGGTTCTAGCGGTAGCAGATACGCAGTATTTT